The present T cell receptor beta chain was sequenced within a study of T cell responses to AZD1222 COVID-19 vaccine. Findings and caveats of the study: Repertoire sampling was restricted to post-peak T cell response timepoints.

This clone was recorded only once. Its target is unknown. Sequencing was performed with immunoSEQ multiplex PCR; in TCRdb, only in-frame clones are kept and a portion is missing. The table lists about 140,000 clones, roughly 92% of them singletons. Deletions cut 7 bases from V and 2 bases from J, with 0 bases between. Per the germline V gene, CDR1 is SNHLY and CDR2 is FYNNEI. The CDR3 totals 10 residues. The chain couples TRBV2 to TRBJ2-1; D unresolved. The receptor was isolated from an adult in good health. Sample: peripheral blood, taken on day 0 of AZD1222 vaccination. The CDR3 coding sequence is TGTGCCAGCACCTACAATGAGCAGTTCTTC. Its translation is CASTYNEQFF.